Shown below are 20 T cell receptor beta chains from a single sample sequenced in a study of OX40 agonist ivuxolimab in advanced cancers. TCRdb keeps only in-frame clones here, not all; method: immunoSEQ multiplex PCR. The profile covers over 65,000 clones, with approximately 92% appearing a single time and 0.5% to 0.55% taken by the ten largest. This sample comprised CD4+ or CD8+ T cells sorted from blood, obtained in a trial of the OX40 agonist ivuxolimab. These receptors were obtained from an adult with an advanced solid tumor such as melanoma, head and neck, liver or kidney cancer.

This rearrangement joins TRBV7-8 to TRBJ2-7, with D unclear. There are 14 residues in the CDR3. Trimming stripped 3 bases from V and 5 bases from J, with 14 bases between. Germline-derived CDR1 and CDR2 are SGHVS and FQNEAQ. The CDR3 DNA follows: TGTGCCAGCAGCTTGGGCCGATCCGGCCACGAGCAGTACTTC. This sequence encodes CASSLGRSGHEQYF.

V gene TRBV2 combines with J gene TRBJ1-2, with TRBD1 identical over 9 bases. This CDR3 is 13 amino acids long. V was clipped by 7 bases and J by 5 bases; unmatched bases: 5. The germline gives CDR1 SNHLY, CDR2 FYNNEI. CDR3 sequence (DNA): TGTGCCAGCACCCTTGACAGGGGGTATGGCTACACCTTC. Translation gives CASTLDRGYGYTF.

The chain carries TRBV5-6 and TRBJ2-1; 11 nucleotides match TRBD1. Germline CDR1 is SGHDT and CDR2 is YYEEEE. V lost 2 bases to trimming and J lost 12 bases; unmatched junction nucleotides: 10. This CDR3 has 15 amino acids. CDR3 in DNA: TGTGCCAGCAGCTTTTTGGCGGACAGGGGGCCTGGGCAGTTCTTC. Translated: CASSFLADRGPGQFF.

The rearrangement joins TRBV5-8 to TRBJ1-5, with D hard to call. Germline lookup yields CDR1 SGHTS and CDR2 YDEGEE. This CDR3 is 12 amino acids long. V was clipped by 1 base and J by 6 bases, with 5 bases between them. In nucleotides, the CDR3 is TGTGCCAGCAGCTTGCGTTCTCAGCCCCAGCATTTT. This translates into CASSLRSQPQHF.

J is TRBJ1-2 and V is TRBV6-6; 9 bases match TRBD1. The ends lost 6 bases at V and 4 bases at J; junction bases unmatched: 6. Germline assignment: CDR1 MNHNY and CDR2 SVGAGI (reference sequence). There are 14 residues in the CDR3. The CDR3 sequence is CASSRTGEGYGYTF. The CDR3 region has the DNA TGTGCCAGCAGCCGGACAGGGGAGGGCTATGGCTACACCTTC.

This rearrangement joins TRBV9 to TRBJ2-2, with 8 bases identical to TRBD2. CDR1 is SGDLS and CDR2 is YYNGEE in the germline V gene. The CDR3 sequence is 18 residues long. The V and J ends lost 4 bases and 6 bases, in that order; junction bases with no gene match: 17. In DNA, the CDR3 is TGTGCCAGCAGCACGCGGGCGGGAGGCTCTCGAGGGCCCGGGGAGCTGTTTTTT. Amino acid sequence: CASSTRAGGSRGPGELFF.

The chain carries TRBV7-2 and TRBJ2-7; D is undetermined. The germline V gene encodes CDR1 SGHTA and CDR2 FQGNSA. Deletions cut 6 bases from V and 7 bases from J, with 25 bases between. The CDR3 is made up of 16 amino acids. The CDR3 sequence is CASSRDWMEGLVEQYF. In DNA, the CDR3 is TGTGCCAGCAGTCGCGATTGGATGGAAGGGTTGGTTGAGCAGTACTTC.

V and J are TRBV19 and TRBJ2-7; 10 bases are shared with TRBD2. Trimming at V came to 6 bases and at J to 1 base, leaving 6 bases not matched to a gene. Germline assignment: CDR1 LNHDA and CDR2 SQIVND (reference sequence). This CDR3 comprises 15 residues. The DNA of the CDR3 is TGTGCCAGTAGAATTAGCGGGAGGTCGTCCTACGAGCAGTACTTC. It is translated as CASRISGRSSYEQYF.

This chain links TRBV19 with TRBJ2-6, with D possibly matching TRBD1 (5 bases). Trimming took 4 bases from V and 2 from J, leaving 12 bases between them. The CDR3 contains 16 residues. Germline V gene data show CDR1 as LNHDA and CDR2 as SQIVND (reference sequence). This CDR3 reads CASSTQGTPGANVLTF. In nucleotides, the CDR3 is TGTGCCAGTAGTACCCAGGGTACCCCTGGGGCCAACGTCCTGACTTTC. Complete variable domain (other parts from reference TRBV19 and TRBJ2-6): DGGITQSPKYLFRKEGQNVTLSCEQNLNHDAMYWYRQDPGQGLRLIYYSQIVNDFQKGDIAEGYSVSREKKESFPLTVTSAQKNPTAFYLCASSTQGTPGANVLTFGAGSRLTVL.

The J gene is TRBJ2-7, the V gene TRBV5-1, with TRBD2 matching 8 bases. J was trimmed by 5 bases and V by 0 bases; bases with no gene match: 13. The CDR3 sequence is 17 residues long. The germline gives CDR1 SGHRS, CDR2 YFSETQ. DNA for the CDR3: TGCGCCAGCAGCTTGGCCAGTAGCGGGACGCCTCTCCACGAGCAGTACTTC. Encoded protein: CASSLASSGTPLHEQYF.

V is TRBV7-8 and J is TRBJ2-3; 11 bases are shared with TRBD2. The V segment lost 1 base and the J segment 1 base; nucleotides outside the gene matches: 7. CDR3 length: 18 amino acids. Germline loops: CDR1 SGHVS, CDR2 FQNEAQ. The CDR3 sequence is CASSLEVLAGGRTDTQYF. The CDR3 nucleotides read TGTGCCAGCAGCTTAGAGGTCCTAGCGGGAGGACGCACAGATACGCAGTATTTT.

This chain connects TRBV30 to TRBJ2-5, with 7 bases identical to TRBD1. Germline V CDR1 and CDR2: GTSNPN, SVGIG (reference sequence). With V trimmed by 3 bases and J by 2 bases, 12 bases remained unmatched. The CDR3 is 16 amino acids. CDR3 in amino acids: CAWRGDSGGFQETQYF. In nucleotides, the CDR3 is TGTGCCTGGAGGGGAGACTCAGGGGGATTTCAAGAGACCCAGTACTTC. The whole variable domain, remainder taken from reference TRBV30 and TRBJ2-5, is SQTIHQWPATLVQPVGSPLSLECTVEGTSNPNLYWYRQAAGRGLQLLFYSVGIGQISSEVPQNLSASRPQDRQFILSSKKLLLSDSGFYLCAWRGDSGGFQETQYFGPGTRLLVL.

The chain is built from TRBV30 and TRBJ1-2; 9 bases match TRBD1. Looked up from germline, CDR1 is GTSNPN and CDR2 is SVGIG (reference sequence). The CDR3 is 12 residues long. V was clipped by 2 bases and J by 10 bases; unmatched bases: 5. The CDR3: CAWSRQGGPYTF. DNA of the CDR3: TGTGCCTGGAGTCGACAGGGGGGACCCTACACCTTC.

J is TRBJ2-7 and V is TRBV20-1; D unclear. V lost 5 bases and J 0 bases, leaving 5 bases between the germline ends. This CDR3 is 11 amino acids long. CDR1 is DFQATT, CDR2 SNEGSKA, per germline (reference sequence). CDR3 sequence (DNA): TGCAGTGCTGTCCCCTCCTACGAGCAGTACTTC. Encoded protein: CSAVPSYEQYF.

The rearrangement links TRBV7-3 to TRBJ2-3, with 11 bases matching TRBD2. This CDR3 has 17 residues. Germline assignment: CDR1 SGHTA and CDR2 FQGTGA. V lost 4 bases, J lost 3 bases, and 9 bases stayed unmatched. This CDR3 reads CASSSTSGSRGTDTQYF. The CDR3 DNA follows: TGTGCCAGCAGCTCCACTAGCGGGAGTCGGGGGACAGATACGCAGTATTTT.

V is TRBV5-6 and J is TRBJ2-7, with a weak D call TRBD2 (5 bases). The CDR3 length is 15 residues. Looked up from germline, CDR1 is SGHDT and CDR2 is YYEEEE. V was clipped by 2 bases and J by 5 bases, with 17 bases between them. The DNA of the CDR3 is TGTGCCAGCAGCTTAAAAAGTGTGGGAGTCCACGAGCAGTACTTC. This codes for CASSLKSVGVHEQYF.

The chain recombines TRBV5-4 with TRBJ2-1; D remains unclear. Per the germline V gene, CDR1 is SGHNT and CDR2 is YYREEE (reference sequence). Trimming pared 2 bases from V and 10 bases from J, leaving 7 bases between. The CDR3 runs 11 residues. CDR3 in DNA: TGTGCCAGCAGCTTTTTTCGAGAGCAGTTCTTC. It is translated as CASSFFREQFF.

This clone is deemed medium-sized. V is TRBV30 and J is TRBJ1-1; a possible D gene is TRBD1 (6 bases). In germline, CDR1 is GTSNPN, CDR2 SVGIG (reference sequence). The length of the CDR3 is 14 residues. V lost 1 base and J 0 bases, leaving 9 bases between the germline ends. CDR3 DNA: TGTGCCTGGAGTGAGGGGGGCCTGAACACTGAAGCTTTCTTT. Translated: CAWSEGGLNTEAFF.

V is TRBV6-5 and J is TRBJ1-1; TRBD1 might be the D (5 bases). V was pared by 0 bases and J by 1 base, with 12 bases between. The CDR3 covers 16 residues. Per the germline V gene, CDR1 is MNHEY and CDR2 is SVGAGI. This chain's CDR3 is CASSYSRRQGNTEAFF. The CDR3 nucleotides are TGTGCCAGCAGTTACTCGAGGCGGCAGGGGAACACTGAAGCTTTCTTT.

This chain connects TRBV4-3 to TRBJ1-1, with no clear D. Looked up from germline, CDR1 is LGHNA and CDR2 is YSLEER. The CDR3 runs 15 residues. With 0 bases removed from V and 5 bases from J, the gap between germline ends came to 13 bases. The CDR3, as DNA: TGCGCCAGCAGCCAAGATAGGGTCGGAGGGACTGAAGCTTTCTTT. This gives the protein CASSQDRVGGTEAFF.